The sequence of this T cell receptor (beta chain) was determined in a study of T cell repertoires in cytomegalovirus infection. CDR3 size: 14 residues. The trim removed 5 bases at V and 7 bases at J, leaving 5 bases unmatched. Germline CDR1 MNHNS, CDR2 SASEGT. Study-wide findings and caveats: The cumulative frequency of public TCR beta families identified carriers of CMV plus the relevant HLA. HLA-C-restricted CMV clonotypes gave the most frequent clonotype in two of eight donors.

This clonotype was detected only a few times. Antigen unknown. TCRdb re-derived calls from the reads in MiXCR, one entry per CDR3 protein. The sample has more than 55,000 distinct CDR3 sequences; around 20% are singletons. The input for sequencing was CD8+ T cells from cultured PBMCs, taken from culture after CMV antigen stimulation. This clonotype was obtained from a human donor in good health (CMV status not recorded). Some clones in this sample may be carry-over from other donors' samples. This chain connects TRBV6-1 to TRBJ2-1; 10 positions match TRBD1. DNA for the CDR3: TGTGCCAGCAGTCCGGGACAGGGGTGGAATGAGCAGTTCTTC. It specifies CASSPGQGWNEQFF.